These 29 T cell receptor beta chains came from one sample sequenced in a study of cytomegalovirus exposure and HLA in healthy donors. PCR used 60 Vbeta primers and 13 Jbeta primers. TCRdb keeps only in-frame clones here, not all; method: immunoSEQ multiplex PCR. The table includes 140,000 or so clones, approximately 88% detected once. The specimen was PBMCs. The receptor set was obtained from a woman in her forties in good health and CMV-seronegative.

CDR3 amino acids: CAWSTGVDSGAFF. CDR3 bases: TGTGCCTGGAGTACGGGGGTTGACTCTGGAGCTTTCTTT. The chain employs TRBV30 and TRBJ1-1; D is possibly TRBD1 (5 bases). V shed 2 bases and J shed 10 bases, with 17 bases lying between them. The CDR3 consists of 13 residues. The germline gives CDR1 GTSNPN, CDR2 SVGIG (reference sequence).

As DNA, the CDR3 is TGTGCCAGCAGTGAAGTGTTGGGACAGTACTACGAGCAGTACTTC. Protein product: CASSEVLGQYYEQYF. The chain has TRBV6-1 and TRBJ2-7; 7 bases align to TRBD1. V trimming: 1 base; J trimming: 3 bases; junction bases outside the gene matches: 6. Germline loops: CDR1 MNHNS, CDR2 SASEGT. CDR3 length: 15 amino acids.

This rearrangement joins TRBV7-9 to TRBJ2-1, with D maybe TRBD1 (5 bases). The CDR3 covers 15 residues. Germline V lookup: CDR1 SEHNR, CDR2 FQNEAQ (reference sequence). V was shortened by 0 bases and J by 8 bases, with 14 bases between the two germline ends. The CDR3 protein is CASSLAGLGIDEQFF. The CDR3 DNA follows: TGTGCCAGCAGCTTAGCGGGGCTGGGAATCGATGAGCAGTTCTTC.

The chain uses TRBV11-3 and TRBJ1-2, with TRBD1 identical over 11 bases. Germline CDR1 and CDR2: SGHNT and YENEEA. V shed 4 bases, J shed 7 bases, and the junction held 5 bases outside the gene matches. The CDR3 extends over 14 amino acids. This chain's CDR3 is CASSSGQGVLGYTF. CDR3 coding DNA: TGTGCCAGCAGCTCGGGACAGGGGGTTCTTGGCTACACCTTC.

This chain uses TRBV29-1 with TRBJ2-1; D possibly corresponds to TRBD1 (6 bases). V was pared by 3 bases and J by 5 bases, with 11 bases between. The CDR3 contains 13 residues. Per germline, CDR1 SQVTM and CDR2 ANQGSEA. The CDR3 DNA follows: TGCAGCGTTGATACAGGGTATAACAATGAGCAGTTCTTC. This gives the protein CSVDTGYNNEQFF.

This clone has a handful of counts. CDR3 nucleotides: TGTGCCAGCAGCGTAGTTAGCGGGAATGGAGATACGCAGTATTTT. This translates into CASSVVSGNGDTQYF. The chain couples TRBV9 to TRBJ2-3, with 8 bases aligning to TRBD2. Germline V CDR1 and CDR2: SGDLS, YYNGEE. With V trimmed by 0 bases and J by 5 bases, 5 bases remained unmatched. This CDR3 is 15 amino acids long.

The chain employs TRBV5-4 and TRBJ2-1, with 10 bases fitting TRBD1. J lost 6 bases, V lost 4 bases, and 10 bases had no gene match. The CDR3 sequence is 16 residues long. Germline loops: CDR1 SGHNT, CDR2 YYREEE (reference sequence). In DNA form, the CDR3 reads TGTGCCAGCAGCGGACCGGGACAGGGGTCCCCCAATGAGCAGTTCTTC. This sequence encodes CASSGPGQGSPNEQFF.

The genes are TRBV10-1 and TRBJ2-1; a possible D gene is TRBD1 (5 bases). Trimming stripped 3 bases from V and 0 bases from J, with 9 bases between. The CDR3 consists of 15 residues. Germline CDR1 reads WNHNN; CDR2 reads SYGVQD (reference sequence). DNA for the CDR3: TGCGCCAGCAGTGACCCGACAGTCTCCTACAATGAGCAGTTCTTC. Residues: CASSDPTVSYNEQFF.

The rearrangement links TRBV5-4 to TRBJ2-2; D not certain. The CDR3 contains 14 residues. V was shortened by 7 bases and J by 7 bases, with 17 bases between the two germline ends. The germline CDR1 and CDR2 sequences are SGHNT and YYREEE (reference sequence). The chain's CDR3 is CASSPPGLVGELFF. For the CDR3, the DNA is TGTGCCAGCTCCCCCCCCGGCCTAGTCGGGGAGCTGTTTTTT.

The chain joins TRBV5-8 to TRBJ2-1; 7 bases agree with TRBD1. CDR1 SGHTS and CDR2 YDEGEE come from the germline V gene. Unmatched junction bases numbered 9, after V lost 3 bases and J lost 0 bases. CDR3 size: 17 residues. CDR3 coding DNA: TGTGCCAGCAGCTCCGGGACAGAATTAGTCTCCTACAATGAGCAGTTCTTC. It is translated as CASSSGTELVSYNEQFF.

This chain links TRBV30 with TRBJ2-5; TRBD2 aligns across 7 bases. The CDR3 covers 12 residues. The trim removed 5 bases at V and 4 bases at J, leaving 4 bases unmatched. Germline CDR1 and CDR2: GTSNPN and SVGIG (reference sequence). CDR3 DNA: TGTGCCTGGGGGGTAGCGGGAGAGACCCAGTACTTC. Residues: CAWGVAGETQYF. Full variable domain (outside the CDR3, taken from reference TRBV30 and TRBJ2-5): SQTIHQWPATLVQPVGSPLSLECTVEGTSNPNLYWYRQAAGRGLQLLFYSVGIGQISSEVPQNLSASRPQDRQFILSSKKLLLSDSGFYLCAWGVAGETQYFGPGTRLLVL.

This clone showed up just once. The genes are TRBV7-8 and TRBJ1-6; 7 bases agree with TRBD1. CDR1 is SGHVS and CDR2 is FQNEAQ in the germline V gene. V lost 0 bases, J lost 9 bases, and 8 bases stayed unmatched. CDR3 length: 16 residues. The CDR3 is CASSLARVRGSSPLHF. CDR3 bases: TGTGCCAGCAGCTTAGCGCGGGTCAGGGGGAGTTCACCCCTCCACTTT.

CDR3 region: CASSTEARGGGYTF. The CDR3 DNA follows: TGTGCCAGCAGCACAGAGGCCCGGGGAGGAGGCTACACCTTC. V is TRBV7-9 and J is TRBJ1-2; D not certain. Between the trimmed V and J ends, which lost 5 bases and 8 bases, there was a span of 18 bases. The germline gives CDR1 SEHNR, CDR2 FQNEAQ (reference sequence). CDR3 length: 14 residues.

This clone turned up a few times. The V gene is TRBV4-1, the J gene TRBJ1-1; D possibly corresponds to TRBD1 (6 bases). With 0 bases removed from V and 0 bases from J, the gap between germline ends came to 14 bases. Germline CDR1 and CDR2: MGHRA and YSYEKL. The CDR3 length is 17 residues. CDR3 loop: CASSQEVGGGMNTEAFF. The CDR3 nucleotides are TGCGCCAGCAGCCAAGAAGTTGGGGGGGGCATGAACACTGAAGCTTTCTTT.

This clone occurred once. The chain recombines TRBV30 with TRBJ1-1; D ambiguous. The V and J ends lost 0 bases and 1 base respectively, with 9 bases between them. Germline V gene sequence: CDR1 GTSNPN, CDR2 SVGIG (reference sequence). The CDR3 extends over 14 amino acids. The CDR3 loop is CAWSVTRGNTEAFF. CDR3 nucleotides: TGTGCCTGGAGTGTGACTAGAGGGAACACTGAAGCTTTCTTT.

This clone was counted a few times. This sequence joins TRBV21-1 and TRBJ1-5; TRBD1 is the table's D call and was not checked against the DNA. TRBV21-1 is reported as a pseudogene. The CDR3 is 15 amino acids. The CDR3 region is CASLEQGIMDQPQHF. CDR3 DNA: TGTGCCAGCTTAGAACAGGGGATCATGGATCAGCCCCAGCATTTT.

The chain carries TRBV30 and TRBJ2-7; 9 bases are a match to TRBD2. This CDR3 has 19 amino acids. V dropped 0 bases and J dropped 2; count of bases not matched to a gene: 17. Germline lookup yields CDR1 GTSNPN and CDR2 SVGIG (reference sequence). The CDR3 nucleotides read TGTGCCTGGAGTGTACTGGCATTCCTAGCGGGAAGACTGCCCTACGAGCAGTACTTC. It yields the protein CAWSVLAFLAGRLPYEQYF.

This rearrangement joins TRBV27 to TRBJ1-1; 7 nucleotides align to TRBD1. The CDR3 consists of 14 residues. With V trimmed by 4 bases and J by 3 bases, 5 bases remained unmatched. In germline, CDR1 is MNHEY, CDR2 SMNVEV (reference sequence). CDR3: CASSWFRGDTEAFF. DNA of the CDR3: TGTGCCAGCAGTTGGTTCAGGGGGGACACTGAAGCTTTCTTT.

The rearrangement links TRBV5-4 to TRBJ1-6; D is ambiguous. The CDR3 totals 16 residues. Trimming cost V 4 bases and J 4 bases, with 15 bases left between them. CDR1 SGHNT and CDR2 YYREEE come from the germline V gene (reference sequence). The CDR3 loop is CASSEGASYYNSPLHF. CDR3 DNA sequence: TGTGCCAGCAGCGAGGGCGCTTCTTATTATAATTCACCCCTCCACTTT. The full variable domain, completed using reference TRBV5-4 and TRBJ1-6, is ETGVTQSPTHLIKTRGQQVTLRCSSQSGHNTVSWYQQALGQGPQFIFQYYREEENGRGNFPPRFSGLQFPNYSSELNVNALELDDSALYLCASSEGASYYNSPLHFGNGTRLTVT.

This chain links TRBV7-2 with TRBJ1-2, with a tentative D call TRBD1 (6 bases). V was pared by 2 bases and J by 4 bases, with 14 bases between. The germline V gene encodes CDR1 SGHTA and CDR2 FQGNSA. The CDR3 runs 15 residues. The CDR3 region has the DNA TGTGCCAGCAGCTTATTTCAGGGGACCTCCTATGGCTACACCTTC. Translation: CASSLFQGTSYGYTF.

The count of this clone is one. The J gene is TRBJ2-7, the V gene TRBV6-5; 7 positions agree with TRBD2. Germline assignment: CDR1 MNHEY and CDR2 SVGAGI. V was clipped by 6 bases and J by 7 bases; unmatched bases: 12. The length of the CDR3 is 14 residues. The chain's CDR3 is CASRSLARSGEQYF. The CDR3 DNA reads as TGTGCCAGCAGATCACTAGCGAGATCGGGGGAGCAGTACTTC.

This clone came up once. The chain joins TRBV7-8 to TRBJ1-3; D might be TRBD1 (6 bases). Germline assignment: CDR1 SGHVS and CDR2 FQNEAQ. CDR3 length: 15 residues. V was clipped by 2 bases and J by 0 bases, with 8 bases between them. CDR3 protein: CASSLQGNSGNTIYF. CDR3 coding DNA: TGTGCCAGCAGCTTACAGGGGAACTCTGGAAACACCATATATTTT.

The gene calls are TRBV2 and TRBJ2-3; 12 positions match TRBD2. The CDR3 has 15 amino acids. Germline lookup yields CDR1 SNHLY and CDR2 FYNNEI. The V segment lost 6 bases and the J segment 7 bases; nucleotides outside the gene matches: 8. CDR3 coding DNA: TGTGCCAGCAGAAGACTAGCGGGAGTGGAAAATACGCAGTATTTT. Protein sequence: CASRRLAGVENTQYF.

This clone appeared a few times. The chain has TRBV11-3 and TRBJ2-7, with 9 nucleotides matching TRBD1. The CDR3 totals 15 residues. The junction had 9 bases not matched to a gene; V was cut back by 3 bases and J by 6 bases. Germline-derived CDR1 and CDR2 are SGHNT and YENEEA. The CDR3 sequence: CASSLSGTGSGEQYF. The DNA for the CDR3 is TGTGCCAGCAGCTTGTCCGGGACAGGGTCTGGCGAGCAGTACTTC.

V usage is TRBV10-3 and J usage is TRBJ1-4; the match to TRBD1 covers 9 bases. V lost 3 bases to trimming and J lost 7 bases; unmatched junction nucleotides: 6. Germline V gene sequence: CDR1 ENHRY, CDR2 SYGVKD. This CDR3 comprises 15 residues. The CDR3: CAISETTGGGEKLFF. CDR3 DNA: TGTGCCATCAGTGAAACGACAGGGGGTGGTGAAAAACTGTTTTTT.

V and J are TRBV19 and TRBJ2-5; D is undetermined. The J call is doubtful: the DNA matches TRBJ2-7 better. This CDR3 is built from 13 residues. The germline gives CDR1 LNHDA, CDR2 SQIVND (reference sequence). The CDR3, as DNA: TGTGCCAGTAGTATTGATAGCTCCTACGAGCAGTACTTC. Translated: CASSIDSSYEQYF.

The chain has TRBV6-6 and TRBJ1-5; D perhaps matches TRBD1 (6 bases). The CDR3 is 16 amino acids. Germline values: CDR1 MNHNY, CDR2 SVGAGI (reference sequence). V was cut by 8 bases and J by 6 bases, with 23 bases left in between. The CDR3 DNA follows: TGTGCCAGCTCGGTCCTGGCAGGGGCGAAGAGTCAGCCCCAGCATTTT. Amino acid sequence: CASSVLAGAKSQPQHF.

The CDR3, as DNA: TGCGCCAGCAGCTTGCTAGGGAACACTGAAGCTTTCTTT. This codes for CASSLLGNTEAFF. The rearrangement uses TRBV5-1 and TRBJ1-1; no definite D call. This CDR3 region has 13 residues. Germline V gene data show CDR1 as SGHRS and CDR2 as YFSETQ. V lost 1 base and J lost 1, with 5 bases in between. Using reference TRBV5-1 and TRBJ1-1 for the parts outside the CDR3, the full variable domain is KAGVTQTPRYLIKTRGQQVTLSCSPISGHRSVSWYQQTPGQGLQFLFEYFSETQRNKGNFPGRFSGRQFSNSRSEMNVSTLELGDSALYLCASSLLGNTEAFFGQGTRLTVV.

The chain is built from TRBV6-1 and TRBJ2-1, with D maybe TRBD2 (6 bases). Trimming shortened V by 0 bases and J by 7 bases, and 13 bases separated the two germline ends. Germline V gene sequence: CDR1 MNHNS, CDR2 SASEGT. This CDR3 region has 15 residues. CDR3 sequence (DNA): TGTGCCAGCAGTGAAGCGGGACTCCCGGGGAATGAGCAGTTCTTC. This sequence encodes CASSEAGLPGNEQFF.